A selection of T cell receptor beta chains follows, all from one sample in a study of OX40 agonist ivuxolimab in advanced cancers. The protocol was immunoSEQ multiplex PCR, while the TCRdb copy is restricted to in-frame clones and leaves out a portion. Of roughly 10,000 clones listed, 85% to 90% are singletons. The sequencing here drew on CD4+ or CD8+ T cells sorted from blood, taken in a trial of the OX40 agonist ivuxolimab. The receptor source for this set is an adult with an advanced solid tumor such as melanoma, head and neck, liver or kidney cancer. The CDR3 runs from the conserved cysteine through the conserved F or W. The D gene is left open where the match is weak. For some rows the clone size is stated as once, few or many, or as a class when expanded; others skip it.

d_call j_call cdr3_length clone_size v_call cdr3_nt cdr3_aa
NA TRBJ1-2 13 few TRBV4-1 TGCGCCAGCAGCCAGGAAGCATTGAGAGGCTACACCTTC CASSQEALRGYTF
NA TRBJ2-7 15 NA TRBV7-3 TGTGCCAGCAGCTTACGCCAGGGATTGCGGTACGAGCAGTACTTC CASSLRQGLRYEQYF
NA TRBJ2-6 12 once TRBV9 TGTGCCAGCAGCTCGGGACATACGCTCCTGACTTTC CASSSGHTLLTF
TRBD2 TRBJ2-7 14 NA TRBV7-9 TGTGCCAGCAGCCCTACTAGCGGCTCCTACGAGCAGTACTTC CASSPTSGSYEQYF
NA TRBJ1-5 14 NA TRBV28 TGTGCCAGCAGTCCCGAGATTGGCAATCAGCCCCAGCATTTT CASSPEIGNQPQHF
TRBD2 TRBJ2-3 15 few TRBV6-4 TGTGCCAGCAGTGACTCAGCGGGGGGGGCAGATACGCAGTATTTT CASSDSAGGADTQYF
NA TRBJ1-1 11 NA TRBV6-5 TGTGCCAGCAGTTACTTGTCTGAAGCTTTCTTT CASSYLSEAFF
TRBD1 TRBJ2-1 14 once TRBV18 TGTGCCAGCTCACCGACAGGGCCCAGGGATGAGCAGTTCTTC CASSPTGPRDEQFF
NA TRBJ1-5 14 NA TRBV28 TGTGCCAGCACCTTACGAAGCTTCAATCAGCCCCAGCATTTT CASTLRSFNQPQHF
NA TRBJ2-5 16 NA TRBV7-8 TGTGCCAGCAGCTTAATTAGCGGAGCCTTCCAAGAGACCCAGTACTTC CASSLISGAFQETQYF
NA TRBJ2-7 14 NA TRBV10-2 TGCGCCAGCAGTGAGTCGGCCTTTCCCTACGAGCAGTACTTC CASSESAFPYEQYF
NA TRBJ1-1 15 NA TRBV12-5 TGTGCTAGTGGTTTGGTGGGGCAGGGGAACACTGAAGCTTTCTTT CASGLVGQGNTEAFF
NA TRBJ1-6 16 NA TRBV2 TGTGCCAGCAGTAGACTTCAGAGCTCCTATAATTCACCCCTCCACTTT CASSRLQSSYNSPLHF
TRBD1 TRBJ2-7 15 NA TRBV2 TGTGCCAGCATGGAGGGACAGGTCGTTCTCTGGGAGCAGTACTTC CASMEGQVVLWEQYF
NA TRBJ1-2 14 NA TRBV9 TGTGCCAGCAGCCCCGGAAGTTTTAACTATGGCTACACCTTC CASSPGSFNYGYTF
NA TRBJ1-1 11 NA TRBV2 TGTGCCAATGACGGGAACACTGAAGCTTTCTTT CANDGNTEAFF
NA TRBJ1-6 13 NA TRBV23-1 TGCGCCAGCAGTAACAGGCGCCGGGCACCCCTCCACTTT CASSNRRRAPLHF
TRBD2 TRBJ2-7 14 NA TRBV11-3 TGTGCCAGCAGCTACCGGACTAGGATGAGGGAGCAGTACTTC CASSYRTRMREQYF
NA TRBJ1-5 14 NA TRBV27 TGTGCCAGCAGTTTCGGCAGGGGAGGACAGCCCCAGCATTTT CASSFGRGGQPQHF
NA TRBJ1-2 12 NA TRBV29-1 TGCAGCGTTGAACGGCAGGGCGATGGCTACACCTTC CSVERQGDGYTF
NA TRBJ2-7 14 NA TRBV6-1 TGTGCCAGCACTACGAGGGGGGCAGCCTACGAGCAGTACTTC CASTTRGAAYEQYF
NA TRBJ1-1 14 NA TRBV19 TGTGCCAGTAGCTCAGGAGCTATGAACACTGAAGCTTTCTTT CASSSGAMNTEAFF
NA TRBJ1-2 14 NA TRBV13 TGTGCCAGCAGCCTGAACAGGGCTTGGTATGGCTACACCTTC CASSLNRAWYGYTF
TRBD2 TRBJ2-1 16 NA TRBV7-9 TGTGCCAGCAGCCCAGGGACTAGCGGGGCGTACAATGAGCAGTTCTTC CASSPGTSGAYNEQFF